This T cell receptor beta chain was observed in a study of cytomegalovirus exposure and HLA in healthy donors. Study at large: From HLA-typed donors, an early data release held 70 million to 100 million unique TCRs.

The PCR employed 60 Vbeta primers together with 13 Jbeta primers. The table came from immunoSEQ multiplex PCR; TCRdb's copy has only in-frame clones and leaves some out. The table has more than 90,000 clones, about 61% seen once. The CDR3 consists of 16 residues. After removal of 0 bases from V and 1 base from J, the junction contained 5 bases not matched to a gene. Per germline, CDR1 SGHVS and CDR2 FNYEAQ. Input material: PBMCs. The receptor comes from a woman in her 30s in good health and CMV-seronegative. The chain recombines TRBV7-6 with TRBJ1-1, with 7 bases lining up with TRBD1. DNA of the CDR3: TGTGCCAGCAGCTTAGCGCAGGGGGAGGAGAACACTGAAGCTTTCTTT. This codes for CASSLAQGEENTEAFF.